The clone carrying this TCR beta chain was picked up one time. Its cognate antigen is unknown. The record originates from a study of cytomegalovirus exposure and HLA in healthy donors. Trimming left V 6 bases short and J 5 bases short, with 23 bases between. CDR1 MDHEN and CDR2 SYDVKM come from the germline V gene. There are 16 residues in the CDR3. Study-wide results and limits: The authors listed around 150 TCR beta chains as cytomegalovirus-associated. The tendency of first-cohort TCR clusters to co-occur in the 90 to 150 validation repertoires was the finding of a later analysis. Specificity of three CMV-associated chains for CMV antigens was verified in vitro. The classifier, whose performance was assessed in both the original and validation cohorts, reportedly diagnosed cytomegalovirus status with high specificity and sensitivity.

Generated by immunoSEQ multiplex PCR, the TCRdb table keeps only in-frame clones and is missing some. This sample has 200,000 to 250,000 clones; around four fifths occur once, and the top ten carry 4.5% to 6%. Sequencing was carried out using PBMCs. The source is a young woman in good health and CMV-seronegative. The chain is built from TRBV28 and TRBJ2-7; the D gene is possibly TRBD2 (5 bases). CDR3 protein: CASSPGRIRGRHEQYF. The CDR3 nucleotides are TGTGCCAGCAGCCCCGGACGGATTCGAGGGCGGCACGAGCAGTACTTC. The full variable domain, rest sourced from reference TRBV28 and TRBJ2-7, is DVKVTQSSRYLVKRTGEKVFLECVQDMDHENMFWYRQDPGLGLRLIYFSYDVKMKEKGDIPEGYSVSREKKERFSLILESASTNQTSMYLCASSPGRIRGRHEQYFGPGTRLTVT.